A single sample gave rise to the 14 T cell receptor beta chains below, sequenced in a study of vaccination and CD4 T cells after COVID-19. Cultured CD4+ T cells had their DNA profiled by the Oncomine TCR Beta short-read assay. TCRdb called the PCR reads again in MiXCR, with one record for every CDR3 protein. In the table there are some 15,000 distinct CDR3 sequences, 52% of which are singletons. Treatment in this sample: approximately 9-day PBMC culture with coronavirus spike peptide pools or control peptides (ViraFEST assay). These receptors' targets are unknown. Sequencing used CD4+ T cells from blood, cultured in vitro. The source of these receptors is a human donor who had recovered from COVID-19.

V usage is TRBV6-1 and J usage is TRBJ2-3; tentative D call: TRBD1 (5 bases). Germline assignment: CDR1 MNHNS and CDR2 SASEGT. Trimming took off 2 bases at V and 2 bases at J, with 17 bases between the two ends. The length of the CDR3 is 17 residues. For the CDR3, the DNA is TGTGCCAGCAGTGAATCGTGGCAGGGCCCTTTCACAGATACGCAGTATTTT. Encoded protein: CASSESWQGPFTDTQYF.

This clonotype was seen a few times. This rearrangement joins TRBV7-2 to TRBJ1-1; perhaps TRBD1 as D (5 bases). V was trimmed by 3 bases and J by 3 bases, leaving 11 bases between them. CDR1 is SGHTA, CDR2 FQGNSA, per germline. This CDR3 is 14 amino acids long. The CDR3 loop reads CASSFQGRDTEAFF. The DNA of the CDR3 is TGTGCCAGCAGCTTTCAGGGTCGGGACACTGAAGCTTTCTTT.

The CDR3 reads CASSYFGFLGYGYTF. In nucleotides, the CDR3 is TGTGCCAGCAGTTACTTCGGGTTCCTCGGCTATGGCTACACCTTC. The chain joins TRBV6-2 or TRBV6-3 to TRBJ1-2; D not resolved. The CDR3 is made up of 15 amino acids. The germline gives CDR1 MNHEY, CDR2 SVGEGT. Trimming cost V 1 base and J 4 bases, with 13 bases left between them.

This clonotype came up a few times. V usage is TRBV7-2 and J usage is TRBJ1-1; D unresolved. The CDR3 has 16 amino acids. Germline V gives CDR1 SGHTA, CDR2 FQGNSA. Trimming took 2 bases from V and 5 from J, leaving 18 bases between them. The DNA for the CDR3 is TGTGCCAGCAGCTTAATAGGAACTCCTGGCGGAACTGAAGCTTTCTTT. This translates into CASSLIGTPGGTEAFF.

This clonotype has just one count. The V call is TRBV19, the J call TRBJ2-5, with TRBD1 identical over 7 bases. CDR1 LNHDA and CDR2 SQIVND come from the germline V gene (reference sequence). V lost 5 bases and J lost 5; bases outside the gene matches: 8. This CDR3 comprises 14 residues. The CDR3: CASSEYRGDETQYF. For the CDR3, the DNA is TGTGCCAGTAGTGAATACAGGGGAGATGAGACCCAGTACTTC.

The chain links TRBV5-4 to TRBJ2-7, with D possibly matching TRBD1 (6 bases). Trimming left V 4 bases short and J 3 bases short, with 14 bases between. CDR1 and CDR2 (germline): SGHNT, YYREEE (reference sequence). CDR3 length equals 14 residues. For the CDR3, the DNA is TGTGCCAGCAGCCTCCAGGGGCGTCTCTACGAGCAGTACTTC. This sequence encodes CASSLQGRLYEQYF.

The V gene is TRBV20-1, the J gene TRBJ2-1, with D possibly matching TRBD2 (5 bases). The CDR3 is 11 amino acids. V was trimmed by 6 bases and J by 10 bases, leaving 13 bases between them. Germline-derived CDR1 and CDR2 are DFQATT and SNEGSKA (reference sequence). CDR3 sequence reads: CSASPGIEQFF. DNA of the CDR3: TGCAGTGCATCACCCGGGATAGAGCAGTTCTTC.

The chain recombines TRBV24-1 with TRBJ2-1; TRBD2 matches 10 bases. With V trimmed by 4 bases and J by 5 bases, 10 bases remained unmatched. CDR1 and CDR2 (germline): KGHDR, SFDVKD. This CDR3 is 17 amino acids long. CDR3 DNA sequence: TGTGCCACCAGTGACAACCAACTAGCGGGAACCCACAATGAGCAGTTCTTC. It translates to CATSDNQLAGTHNEQFF.

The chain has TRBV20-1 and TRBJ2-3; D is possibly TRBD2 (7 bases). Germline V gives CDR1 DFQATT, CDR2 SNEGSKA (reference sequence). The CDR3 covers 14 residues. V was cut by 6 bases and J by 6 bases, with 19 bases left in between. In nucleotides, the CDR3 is TGCAGTGCAAGCAGTCGGAGGGGGGGGGATACGCAGTATTTT. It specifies CSASSRRGGDTQYF.

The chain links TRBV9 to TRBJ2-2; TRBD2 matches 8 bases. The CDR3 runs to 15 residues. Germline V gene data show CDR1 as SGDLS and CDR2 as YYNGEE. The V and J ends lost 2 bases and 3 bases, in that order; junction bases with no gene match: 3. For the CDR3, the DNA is TGTGCCAGCAGCGTCAGGGGACTAGACACCGGGGAGCTGTTTTTT. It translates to CASSVRGLDTGELFF.

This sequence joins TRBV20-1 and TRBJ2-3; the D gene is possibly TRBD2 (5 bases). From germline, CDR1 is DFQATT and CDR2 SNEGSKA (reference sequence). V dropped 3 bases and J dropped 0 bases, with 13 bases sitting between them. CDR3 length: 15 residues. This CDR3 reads CSASPPRGSTDTQYF. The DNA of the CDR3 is TGCAGTGCTAGCCCCCCTCGCGGGAGCACAGATACGCAGTATTTT.

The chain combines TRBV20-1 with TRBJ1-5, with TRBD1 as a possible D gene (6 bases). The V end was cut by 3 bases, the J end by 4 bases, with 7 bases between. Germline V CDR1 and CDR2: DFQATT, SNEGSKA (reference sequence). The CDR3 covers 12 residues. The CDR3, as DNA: TGCAGTGCTAGTCAGGGGAATCAGCCCCAGCATTTT. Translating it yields CSASQGNQPQHF.

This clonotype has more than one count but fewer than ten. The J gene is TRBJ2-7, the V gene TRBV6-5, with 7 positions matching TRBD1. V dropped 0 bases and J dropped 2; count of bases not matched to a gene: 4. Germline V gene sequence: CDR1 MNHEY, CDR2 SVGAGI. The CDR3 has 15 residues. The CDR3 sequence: CASSYSTGKPYEQYF. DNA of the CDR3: TGTGCCAGCAGTTACTCGACAGGGAAGCCCTACGAGCAGTACTTC.

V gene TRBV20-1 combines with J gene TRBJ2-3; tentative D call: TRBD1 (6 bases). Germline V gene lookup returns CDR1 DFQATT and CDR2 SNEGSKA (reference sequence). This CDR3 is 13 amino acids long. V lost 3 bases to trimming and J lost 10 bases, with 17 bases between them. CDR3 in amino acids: CSASPSRGLAQYF. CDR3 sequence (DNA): TGCAGTGCTAGTCCCTCTAGGGGGTTGGCGCAGTATTTT.